What follows describes a single T cell receptor beta chain. The data belong to a study of T-cell reconstitution after alpha-beta-depleted transplantation in children. Preparing the TCRbeta library involved the use of unique molecular identifiers. MiXCR was run by TCRdb on the PCR reads, yielding one entry per CDR3 protein. The data hold more than 550,000 distinct CDR3 sequences, with roughly a tenth observed a single time. The CDR3 loop spans 10 amino acids. In germline, CDR1 is MNHNS, CDR2 SASEGT. J lost 6 bases, V lost 8 bases, and 1 base had no gene match. The material was PBMCs from the stem cell graft donor, obtained from the stem cell graft. The TCR originated in a human donor who donated a stem cell graft to a child with acute myeloid leukemia. The J gene is TRBJ2-7, the V gene TRBV6-1, with 7 bases fitting TRBD1. CDR3 coding DNA: TGTGCCAGCGGGACAGTCGAGCAGTACTTC. Its protein product is CASGTVEQYF.